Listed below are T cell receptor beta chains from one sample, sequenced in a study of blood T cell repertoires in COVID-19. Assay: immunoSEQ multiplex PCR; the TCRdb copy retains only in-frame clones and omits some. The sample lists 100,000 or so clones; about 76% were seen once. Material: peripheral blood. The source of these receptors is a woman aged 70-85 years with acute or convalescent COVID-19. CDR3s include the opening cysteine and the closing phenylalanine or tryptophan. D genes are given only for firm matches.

CDR3aa: CASSTPRGPQGSDEAFF; d_gene: TRBD1; j_gene: TRBJ1-1; v_gene: TRBV4-1; len: 17
CDR3aa: CASSESTSGGVLDTQYF; d_gene: TRBD2; j_gene: TRBJ2-3; v_gene: TRBV10-1; len: 17
CDR3aa: CASGHRGQETQYF; d_gene: TRBD1; j_gene: TRBJ2-5; v_gene: TRBV19; len: 13
CDR3aa: CASSAEGGMLFF; d_gene: TRBD1; j_gene: TRBJ1-1; v_gene: TRBV19; len: 12
CDR3aa: CASSETGQGATFF; d_gene: TRBD1; j_gene: TRBJ1-1; v_gene: TRBV7-9; len: 13
CDR3aa: CASSISGGTYEQYF; d_gene: .; j_gene: TRBJ2-7; v_gene: TRBV5-1; len: 14
CDR3aa: CASSLEGGNQPQHF; d_gene: .; j_gene: TRBJ1-5; v_gene: TRBV5-1; len: 14
CDR3aa: CATSDGQGTGNTIYF; d_gene: TRBD1; j_gene: TRBJ1-3; v_gene: TRBV24-1; len: 15
CDR3aa: CASSLFQGGTEAFF; d_gene: .; j_gene: TRBJ1-1; v_gene: TRBV4-3; len: 14
CDR3aa: CATSDTTTGQGLYGYTF; d_gene: TRBD1; j_gene: TRBJ1-2; v_gene: TRBV24-1; len: 17
CDR3aa: CASSLDQGAYGYTF; d_gene: .; j_gene: TRBJ1-2; v_gene: TRBV5-1; len: 14
CDR3aa: CASSPSTGNTGELFF; d_gene: .; j_gene: TRBJ2-2; v_gene: TRBV7-2; len: 15
CDR3aa: CASSPSRERGHQETQYF; d_gene: TRBD2; j_gene: TRBJ2-5; v_gene: TRBV7-6; len: 17
CDR3aa: CASSLEDPRAHTEAFF; d_gene: .; j_gene: TRBJ1-1; v_gene: TRBV5-1; len: 16
CDR3aa: CAWSVQGGSGYTF; d_gene: TRBD1; j_gene: TRBJ1-2; v_gene: TRBV30; len: 13
CDR3aa: CSGRIQNTGELFF; d_gene: .; j_gene: TRBJ2-2; v_gene: TRBV29-1; len: 13
CDR3aa: CASSLDITTEAFF; d_gene: .; j_gene: TRBJ1-1; v_gene: TRBV5-1; len: 13
CDR3aa: CASSFTGFGNTEAFF; d_gene: .; j_gene: TRBJ1-1; v_gene: TRBV5-1; len: 15
CDR3aa: CASSDRQRGRTDTQYF; d_gene: TRBD2; j_gene: TRBJ2-3; v_gene: TRBV10-2; len: 16
CDR3aa: CASSQTGGPFQETQYF; d_gene: TRBD2; j_gene: TRBJ2-5; v_gene: TRBV3-1/TRBV3-2; len: 16
CDR3aa: CASSAQQDTEAFF; d_gene: .; j_gene: TRBJ1-1; v_gene: TRBV11-3; len: 13
CDR3aa: CASSQLGRDYEQYF; d_gene: .; j_gene: TRBJ2-7; v_gene: TRBV5-8; len: 14
CDR3aa: CASSQRDDVSYTF; d_gene: .; j_gene: TRBJ1-2; v_gene: TRBV16; len: 13
CDR3aa: CASGPTGGLSGYTF; d_gene: TRBD1; j_gene: TRBJ1-2; v_gene: TRBV19; len: 14
CDR3aa: CASSPGTGHEKLFF; d_gene: TRBD1; j_gene: TRBJ1-4; v_gene: TRBV27; len: 14
CDR3aa: CASSLGQGDNSPLHF; d_gene: TRBD1; j_gene: TRBJ1-6; v_gene: TRBV7-9; len: 15
CDR3aa: CASSSRTGDYEQYF; d_gene: TRBD1; j_gene: TRBJ2-7; v_gene: TRBV27; len: 14
CDR3aa: CASSSGGGGPLEAFF; d_gene: TRBD1; j_gene: TRBJ1-1; v_gene: TRBV27; len: 15
CDR3aa: CASSIDLWTTGYTF; d_gene: .; j_gene: TRBJ1-2; v_gene: TRBV19; len: 14
CDR3aa: CASSSPGQVRAGELFF; d_gene: TRBD1; j_gene: TRBJ2-2; v_gene: TRBV19; len: 16
CDR3aa: CASSSHRGSYEQYF; d_gene: TRBD1; j_gene: TRBJ2-7; v_gene: TRBV9; len: 14
CDR3aa: CASSATGITQYF; d_gene: .; j_gene: TRBJ2-3; v_gene: TRBV5-6; len: 12
CDR3aa: CASSHTRDYKQYF; d_gene: TRBD2; j_gene: TRBJ2-7; v_gene: TRBV28; len: 13
CDR3aa: CASRLPPGTGLNQPQHF; d_gene: TRBD1; j_gene: TRBJ1-5; v_gene: TRBV28; len: 17
CDR3aa: CASSSGVNTEAFF; d_gene: .; j_gene: TRBJ1-1; v_gene: TRBV19; len: 13
CDR3aa: CASSFRQGVVGYTF; d_gene: TRBD1; j_gene: TRBJ1-2; v_gene: TRBV11-2; len: 14
CDR3aa: CASRGLGALETQYF; d_gene: .; j_gene: TRBJ2-5; v_gene: TRBV6-5; len: 14
CDR3aa: CASSSDREKGGNQPQHF; d_gene: TRBD1; j_gene: TRBJ1-5; v_gene: TRBV28; len: 17
CDR3aa: CASSLAYNEQFF; d_gene: .; j_gene: TRBJ2-1; v_gene: TRBV11-3; len: 12
CDR3aa: CASTWGGATGEQFF; d_gene: .; j_gene: TRBJ2-1; v_gene: TRBV27; len: 14
CDR3aa: CASSYQGTGANVLTF; d_gene: .; j_gene: TRBJ2-6; v_gene: TRBV5-8; len: 15
CDR3aa: CASSDGLAGGPEGQFF; d_gene: TRBD2; j_gene: TRBJ2-1; v_gene: TRBV5-6; len: 16
CDR3aa: CASSNGRVNSPLHF; d_gene: .; j_gene: TRBJ1-6; v_gene: TRBV5-8; len: 14
CDR3aa: CASSEGTNLIQYF; d_gene: .; j_gene: TRBJ2-4; v_gene: TRBV7-2; len: 13
CDR3aa: CASSYSIFQGGDTQYF; d_gene: .; j_gene: TRBJ2-3; v_gene: TRBV6-5; len: 16
CDR3aa: CASSLAQGAEQYF; d_gene: TRBD1; j_gene: TRBJ2-7; v_gene: TRBV7-9; len: 13
CDR3aa: CASSAQRRGADTQYF; d_gene: .; j_gene: TRBJ2-3; v_gene: TRBV28; len: 15
CDR3aa: CAWSVGRGFYEQYF; d_gene: .; j_gene: TRBJ2-7; v_gene: TRBV30; len: 14
CDR3aa: CASSLEVPGAYEQYF; d_gene: .; j_gene: TRBJ2-7; v_gene: TRBV28; len: 15
CDR3aa: CASSHNPGTGTSGANVLTF; d_gene: TRBD1; j_gene: TRBJ2-6; v_gene: TRBV6-2/TRBV6-3; len: 19
CDR3aa: CASSFGGPNTGELFF; d_gene: .; j_gene: TRBJ2-2; v_gene: TRBV7-8; len: 15
CDR3aa: CASSFYPDEQYF; d_gene: .; j_gene: TRBJ2-7; v_gene: TRBV12-3/TRBV12-4; len: 12
CDR3aa: CASCTQDSPLHF; d_gene: .; j_gene: TRBJ1-6; v_gene: TRBV18; len: 12
CDR3aa: CASSPPGSSYNEQFF; d_gene: .; j_gene: TRBJ2-1; v_gene: TRBV27; len: 15